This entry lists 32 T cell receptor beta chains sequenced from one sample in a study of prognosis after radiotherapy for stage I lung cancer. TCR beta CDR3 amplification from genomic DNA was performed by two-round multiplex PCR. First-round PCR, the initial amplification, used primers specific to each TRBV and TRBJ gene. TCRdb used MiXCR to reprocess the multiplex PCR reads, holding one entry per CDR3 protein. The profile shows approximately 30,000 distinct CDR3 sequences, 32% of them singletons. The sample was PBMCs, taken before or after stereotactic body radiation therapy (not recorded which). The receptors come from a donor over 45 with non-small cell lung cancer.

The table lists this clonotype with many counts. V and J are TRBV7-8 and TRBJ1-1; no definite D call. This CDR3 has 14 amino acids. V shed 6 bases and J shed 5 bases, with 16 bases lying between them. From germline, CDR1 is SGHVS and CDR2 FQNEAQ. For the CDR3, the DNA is TGTGCCAGCAGTCAGCAGAGTCATAGTACTGAAGCTTTCTTT. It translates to CASSQQSHSTEAFF.

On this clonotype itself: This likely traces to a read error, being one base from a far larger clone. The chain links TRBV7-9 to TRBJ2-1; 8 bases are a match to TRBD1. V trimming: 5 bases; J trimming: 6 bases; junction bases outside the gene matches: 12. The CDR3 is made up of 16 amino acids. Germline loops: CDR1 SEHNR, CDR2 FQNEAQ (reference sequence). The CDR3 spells CASSARDRGDPNEQFF. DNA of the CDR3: TGTGCCAGCAGCGCCCGAGACAGGGGAGACCCCAATGAGCAGTTCTTC.

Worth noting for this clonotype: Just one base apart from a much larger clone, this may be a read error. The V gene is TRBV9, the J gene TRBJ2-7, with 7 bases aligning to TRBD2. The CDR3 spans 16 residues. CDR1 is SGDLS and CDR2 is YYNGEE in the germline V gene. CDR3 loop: CASSVDAGARKYDQYF. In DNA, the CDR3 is TGTGCCAGCAGCGTAGATGCGGGAGCACGGAAATACGATCAGTACTTC.

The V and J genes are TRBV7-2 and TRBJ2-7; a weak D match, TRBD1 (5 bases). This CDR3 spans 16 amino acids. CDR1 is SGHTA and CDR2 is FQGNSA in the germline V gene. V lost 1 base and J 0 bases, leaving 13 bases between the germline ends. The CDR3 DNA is TGTGCCAGCAGCTTAGGGTGGGGCGGCGGCTCCTACGAGCAGTACTTC. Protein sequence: CASSLGWGGGSYEQYF.

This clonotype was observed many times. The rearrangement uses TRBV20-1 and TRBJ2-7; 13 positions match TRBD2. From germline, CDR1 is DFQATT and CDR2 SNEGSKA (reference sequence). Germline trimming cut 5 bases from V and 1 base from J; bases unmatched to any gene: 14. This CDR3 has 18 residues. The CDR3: CSALLIGLAGDVSYEQYF. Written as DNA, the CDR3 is TGCAGTGCTCTCCTTATTGGACTAGCGGGAGATGTGTCCTACGAGCAGTACTTC.

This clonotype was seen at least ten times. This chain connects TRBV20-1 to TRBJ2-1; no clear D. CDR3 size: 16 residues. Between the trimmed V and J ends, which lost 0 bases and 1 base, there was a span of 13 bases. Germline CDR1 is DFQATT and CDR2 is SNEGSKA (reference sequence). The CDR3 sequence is CSARDHVFSSYNEQFF. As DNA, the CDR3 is TGCAGTGCTAGAGATCATGTTTTCTCGTCCTACAATGAGCAGTTCTTC.

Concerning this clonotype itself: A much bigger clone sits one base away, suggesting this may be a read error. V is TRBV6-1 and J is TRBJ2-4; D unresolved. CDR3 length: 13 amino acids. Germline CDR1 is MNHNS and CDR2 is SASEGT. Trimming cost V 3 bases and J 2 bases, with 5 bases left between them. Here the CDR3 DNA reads TGTGCCAGCAGTGACACCACCAAAAACATTCAGTACTTC. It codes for CASSDTTKNIQYF.

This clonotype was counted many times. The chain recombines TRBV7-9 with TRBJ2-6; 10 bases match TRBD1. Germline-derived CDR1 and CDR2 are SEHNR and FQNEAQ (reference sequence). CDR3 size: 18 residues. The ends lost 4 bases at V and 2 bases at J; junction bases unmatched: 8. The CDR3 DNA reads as TGTGCCAGCAGCTACCCGACAGGGGGCCTGACTGGGGCCAACGTCCTGACTTTC. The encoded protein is CASSYPTGGLTGANVLTF. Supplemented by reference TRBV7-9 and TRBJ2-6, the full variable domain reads DTGVSQNPRHKITKRGQNVTFRCDPISEHNRLYWYRQTLGQGPEFLTYFQNEAQLEKSRLLSDRFSAERPKGSFSTLEIQRTEQGDSAMYLCASSYPTGGLTGANVLTFGAGSRLTVL.

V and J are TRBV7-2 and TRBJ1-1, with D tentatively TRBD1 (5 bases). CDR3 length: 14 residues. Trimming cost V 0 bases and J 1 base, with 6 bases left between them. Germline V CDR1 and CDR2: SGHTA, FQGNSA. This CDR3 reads CASSLAGRNTEAFF. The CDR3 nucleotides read TGTGCCAGCAGCTTAGCGGGGCGGAACACTGAAGCTTTCTTT.

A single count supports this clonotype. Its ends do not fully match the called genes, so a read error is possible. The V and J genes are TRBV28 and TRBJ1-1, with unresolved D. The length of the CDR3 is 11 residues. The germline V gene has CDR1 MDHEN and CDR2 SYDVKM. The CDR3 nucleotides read TGTGCCAGCCGTATGAACACTCAAGCTTTCTTT. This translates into CASRMNTQAFF.

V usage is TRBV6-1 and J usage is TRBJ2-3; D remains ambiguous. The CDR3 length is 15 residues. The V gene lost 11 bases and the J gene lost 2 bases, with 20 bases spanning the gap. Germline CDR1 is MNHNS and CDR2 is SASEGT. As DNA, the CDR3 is TGTGCCTCCCGCGGCACAAGCGTGGTCACAGATACGCAGTATTTT. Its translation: CASRGTSVVTDTQYF.

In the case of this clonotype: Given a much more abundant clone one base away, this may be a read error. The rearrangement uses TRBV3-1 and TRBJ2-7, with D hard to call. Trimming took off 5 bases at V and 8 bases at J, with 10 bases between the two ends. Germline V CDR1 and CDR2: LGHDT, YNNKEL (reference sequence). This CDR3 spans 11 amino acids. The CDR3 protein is CASSYSCQQYF. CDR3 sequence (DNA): TGTGCCAGCAGCTATAGCTGCCAGCAGTACTTC.

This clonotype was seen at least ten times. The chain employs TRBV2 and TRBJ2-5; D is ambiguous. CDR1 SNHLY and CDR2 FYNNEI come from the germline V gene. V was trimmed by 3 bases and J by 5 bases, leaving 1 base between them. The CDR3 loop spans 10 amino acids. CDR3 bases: TGTGCCAGCAGTGATGAGACCCAGTACTTC. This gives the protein CASSDETQYF.

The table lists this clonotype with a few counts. The CDR3 region has the DNA TGTGCCTGGAATGTTGCGGGACTTGACATTCAGTACTTC. It yields the protein CAWNVAGLDIQYF. This chain connects TRBV30 to TRBJ2-4, with D perhaps matching TRBD2 (6 bases). CDR3 size: 13 residues. Germline CDR1 and CDR2: GTSNPN and SVGIG (reference sequence). Trimming removed 4 bases from V and 8 bases from J, with 15 bases in between.

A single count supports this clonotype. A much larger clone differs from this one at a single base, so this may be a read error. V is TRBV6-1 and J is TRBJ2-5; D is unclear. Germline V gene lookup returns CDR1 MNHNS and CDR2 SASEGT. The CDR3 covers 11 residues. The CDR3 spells CASSRAETEYF. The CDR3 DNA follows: TGTGCCAGCAGTCGGGCGGAGACCGAGTACTTC.

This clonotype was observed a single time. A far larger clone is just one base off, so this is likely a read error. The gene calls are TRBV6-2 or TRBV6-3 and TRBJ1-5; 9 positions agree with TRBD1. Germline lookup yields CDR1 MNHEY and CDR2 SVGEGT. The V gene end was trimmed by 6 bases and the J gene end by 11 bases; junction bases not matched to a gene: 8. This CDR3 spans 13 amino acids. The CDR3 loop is CASRQGTGTTQHF. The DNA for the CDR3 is TGTGCCAGCAGACAGGGGACAGGGACTACCCAGCATTTT.

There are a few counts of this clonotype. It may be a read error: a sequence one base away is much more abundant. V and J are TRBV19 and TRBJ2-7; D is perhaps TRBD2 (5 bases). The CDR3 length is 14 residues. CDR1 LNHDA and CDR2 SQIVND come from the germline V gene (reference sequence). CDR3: CASSNTRVTNEQHF. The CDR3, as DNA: TGTGCCAGTAGTAATACTAGGGTAACCAACGAGCAGCACTTC.

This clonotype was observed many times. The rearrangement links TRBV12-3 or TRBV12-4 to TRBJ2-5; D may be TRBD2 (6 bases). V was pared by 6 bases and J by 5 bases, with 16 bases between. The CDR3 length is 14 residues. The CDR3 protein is CASRRNSGSETQYF. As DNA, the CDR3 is TGTGCCAGCAGACGGAATAGCGGAAGTGAGACCCAGTACTTC.

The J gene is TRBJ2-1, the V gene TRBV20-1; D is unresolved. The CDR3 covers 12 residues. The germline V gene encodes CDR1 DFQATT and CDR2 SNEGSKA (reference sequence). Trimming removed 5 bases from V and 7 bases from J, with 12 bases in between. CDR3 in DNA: TGCAGTGCTCCTACGACTGGTAATGAGCAGTTCTTC. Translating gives CSAPTTGNEQFF.

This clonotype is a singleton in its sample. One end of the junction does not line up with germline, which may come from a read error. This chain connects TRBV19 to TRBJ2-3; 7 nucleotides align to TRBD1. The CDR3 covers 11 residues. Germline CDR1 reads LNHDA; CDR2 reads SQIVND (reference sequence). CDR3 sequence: CATGGVGYAVF. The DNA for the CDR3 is TGTGCCACAGGGGGAGTTGGATACGCAGTATTT.

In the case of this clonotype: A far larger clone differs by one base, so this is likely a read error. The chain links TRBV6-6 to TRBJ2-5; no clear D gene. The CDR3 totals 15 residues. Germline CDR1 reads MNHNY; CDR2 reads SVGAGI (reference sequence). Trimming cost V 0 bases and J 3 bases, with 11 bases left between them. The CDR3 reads CASSYSEAFKETQYF. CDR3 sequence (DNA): TGTGCCAGCAGTTACTCGGAAGCCTTCAAAGAGACCCAGTACTTC.

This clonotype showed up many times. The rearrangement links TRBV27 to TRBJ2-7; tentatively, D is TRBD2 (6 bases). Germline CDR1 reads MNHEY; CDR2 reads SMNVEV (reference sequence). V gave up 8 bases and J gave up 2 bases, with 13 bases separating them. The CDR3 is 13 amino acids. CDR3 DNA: TGTGCCAGCCGGGACTCTCTAGCCTACGAGCAGTACTTC. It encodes CASRDSLAYEQYF.

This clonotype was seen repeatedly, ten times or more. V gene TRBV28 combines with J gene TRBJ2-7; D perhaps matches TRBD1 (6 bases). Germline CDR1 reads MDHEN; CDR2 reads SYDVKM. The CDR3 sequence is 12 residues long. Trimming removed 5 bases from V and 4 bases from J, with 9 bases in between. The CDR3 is CASSQGQYEQYF. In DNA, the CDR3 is TGTGCCAGCAGTCAAGGACAGTACGAGCAGTACTTC.

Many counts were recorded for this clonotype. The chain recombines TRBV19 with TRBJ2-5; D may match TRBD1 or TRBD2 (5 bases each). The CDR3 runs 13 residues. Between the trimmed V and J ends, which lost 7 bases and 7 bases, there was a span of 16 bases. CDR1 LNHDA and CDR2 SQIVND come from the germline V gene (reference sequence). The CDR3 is CASTARIGGTQYF. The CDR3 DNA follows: TGTGCCAGTACCGCACGAATTGGGGGGACCCAGTACTTC.

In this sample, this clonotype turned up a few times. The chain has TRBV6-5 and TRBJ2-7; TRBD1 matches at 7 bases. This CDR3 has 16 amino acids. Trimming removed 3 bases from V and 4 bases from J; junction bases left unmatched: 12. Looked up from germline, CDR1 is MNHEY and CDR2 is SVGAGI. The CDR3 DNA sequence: TGTGCCAGCAGTTATGGAACAGGGGAATTCGGTTACGAGCAGTACTTC. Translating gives CASSYGTGEFGYEQYF.

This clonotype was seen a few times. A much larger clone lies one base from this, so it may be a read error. CDR3 coding DNA: TGTGCCAGCAGCCCAACAGGTTTCGACACTGAAGCTTTCTTT. It encodes CASSPTGFDTEAFF. The chain couples TRBV7-9 to TRBJ1-1, with a tentative D call TRBD1 (5 bases). Germline lookup yields CDR1 SEHNR and CDR2 FQNEAQ (reference sequence). The V end was cut by 5 bases, the J end by 3 bases, with 13 bases between. CDR3 length: 14 residues.

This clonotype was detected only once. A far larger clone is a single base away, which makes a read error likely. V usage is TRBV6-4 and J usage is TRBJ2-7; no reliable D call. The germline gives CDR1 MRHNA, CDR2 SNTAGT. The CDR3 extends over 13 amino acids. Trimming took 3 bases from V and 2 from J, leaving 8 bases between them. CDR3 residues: CASSESPPYEQYF. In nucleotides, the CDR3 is TGTGCCAGCAGTGAATCACCCCCCTACGAGCAGTACTTC.

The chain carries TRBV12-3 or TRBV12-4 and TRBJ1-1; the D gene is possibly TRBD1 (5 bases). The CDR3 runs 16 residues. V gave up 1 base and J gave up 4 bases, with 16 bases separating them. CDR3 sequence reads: CASSLGYGGAFTEAFF. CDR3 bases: TGTGCCAGCAGTTTAGGTTACGGAGGGGCGTTCACTGAAGCTTTCTTT.

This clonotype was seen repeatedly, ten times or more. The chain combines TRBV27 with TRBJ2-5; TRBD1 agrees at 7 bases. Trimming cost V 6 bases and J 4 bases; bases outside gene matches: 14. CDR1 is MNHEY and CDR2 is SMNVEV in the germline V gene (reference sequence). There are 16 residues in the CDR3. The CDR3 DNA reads TGTGCCAGCAGGAAAGTTTACGAGGACAGGCCAGAGACCCAGTACTTC. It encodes CASRKVYEDRPETQYF.

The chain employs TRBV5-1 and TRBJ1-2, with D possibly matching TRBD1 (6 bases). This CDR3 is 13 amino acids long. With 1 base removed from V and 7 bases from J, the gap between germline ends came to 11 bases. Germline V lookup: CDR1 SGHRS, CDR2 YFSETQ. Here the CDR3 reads CASSLLGAGGYTF. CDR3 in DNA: TGCGCCAGCAGCTTGTTGGGGGCTGGTGGCTACACCTTC.

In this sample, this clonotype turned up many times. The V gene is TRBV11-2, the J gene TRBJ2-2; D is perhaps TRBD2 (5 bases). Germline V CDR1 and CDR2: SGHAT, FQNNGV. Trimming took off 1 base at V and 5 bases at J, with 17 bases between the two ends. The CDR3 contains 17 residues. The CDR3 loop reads CASSLGRGRRETGELFF. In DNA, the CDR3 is TGTGCCAGCAGCTTAGGCCGAGGGAGACGTGAGACCGGGGAGCTGTTTTTT. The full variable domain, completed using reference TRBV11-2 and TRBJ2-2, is EAGVAQSPRYKIIEKRQSVAFWCNPISGHATLYWYQQILGQGPKLLIQFQNNGVVDDSQLPKDRFSAERLKGVDSTLKIQPAKLEDSAVYLCASSLGRGRRETGELFFGEGSRLTVL.

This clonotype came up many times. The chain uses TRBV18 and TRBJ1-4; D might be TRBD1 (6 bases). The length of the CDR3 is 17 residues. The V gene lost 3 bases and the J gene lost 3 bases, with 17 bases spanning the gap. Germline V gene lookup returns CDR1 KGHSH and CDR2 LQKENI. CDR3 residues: CASSPGTPYRANEKLFF. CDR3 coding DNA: TGTGCCAGCTCACCCGGGACACCGTATCGGGCTAATGAAAAACTGTTTTTT.